This paragraph reports one TCR beta chain. This entry is derived from a study of blood T cell repertoires in COVID-19. The overall study: Spain, Italy and the United States supplied samples that represented acute and convalescent COVID-19. The analysed material was cDNA or gDNA that came from T cells, B-cell-depleted T cells, or PBMCs.

Only in-frame clones appear in the TCRdb table, and some are missing; sequencing was by immunoSEQ multiplex PCR. The sample holds 130,000 or so clones, approximately 88% seen once. The CDR3 has 17 residues. Germline CDR1 and CDR2: LGHDT and YNNKEL (reference sequence). Trimming at V came to 3 bases and at J to 6 bases, leaving 12 bases not matched to a gene. This TCR was sampled from a man aged 60 to 69 with active or convalescent COVID-19. Sequencing was carried out using peripheral blood. The chain joins TRBV3-1 (or the pseudogene TRBV3-2) to TRBJ2-1, with 9 positions matching TRBD2. CDR3 amino acids: CASSQRTNPAGGNEQFF. CDR3 sequence (DNA): TGTGCCAGCAGCCAGAGGACGAATCCAGCGGGAGGCAATGAGCAGTTCTTC.